The rows below give T cell receptor beta chains drawn from one sample of a study of blood T cells in healthy people across ages. TCRdb re-called the 5' RACE reads through MiXCR, storing one row per CDR3 protein. The sample lists about 640,000 distinct CDR3 sequences, roughly three fifths occurring once. Sequenced: blood. These TCRs come from a man in his 60s in good health. Both conserved end residues are part of each CDR3. The D gene is left open where the match is weak. Clone size, where shown, is once, few, many, or a class for clones that have expanded.

J gene	V gene	clone size	D gene	CDR3 DNA	CDR3 protein
TRBJ2-5	TRBV28	-	-	TGTGCCACCGAAAGGGGGCAAGAGACCCAGTACTTC	CATERGQETQYF
TRBJ2-3	TRBV4-1	few	TRBD2	TGCGCCAGTGCGCCGGGACTAGCGACGCGGGATACGCAGTATTTT	CASAPGLATRDTQYF
TRBJ2-2	TRBV20-1	-	-	TGCAGTGCTAGAGATCCGCGCGGGGCTACGAACACCGGGGAGCTGTTTTTT	CSARDPRGATNTGELFF
TRBJ1-2	TRBV18	-	-	TGTGCCAGCTCACCAGACCCCAGGAGTGGCTACACCTTC	CASSPDPRSGYTF
TRBJ2-1	TRBV28	-	TRBD2	TGTGCCAGCACCCTAGCGGGTTCTTACAATGAGCAGTTCTTC	CASTLAGSYNEQFF
TRBJ2-5	TRBV18	few	TRBD1	TGTGCCAGCTCACCACGCAGGGGGCTTGAGACCCAGTACTTC	CASSPRRGLETQYF
TRBJ2-7	TRBV12-3/TRBV12-4	-	-	TGTGCCAGCAGTTTTTACGAGTCCTACGAGCAGTACTTC	CASSFYESYEQYF
TRBJ2-4	TRBV11-2	many	-	TGTGCCAGCAGCTTAGGAGGGGGGCCAAAAAACATTCAGTACTTC	CASSLGGGPKNIQYF
TRBJ2-5	TRBV5-5	-	-	TGTGCCAGCAGCTTTTGGAAACGAGAGACCCAGTACTTC	CASSFWKRETQYF
TRBJ1-1	TRBV12-3/TRBV12-4	-	-	TGTGCCAGCAGTGTTAACCCGAACACTGAAGCTTTCTTT	CASSVNPNTEAFF
TRBJ2-7	TRBV28	-	-	TGTGCCAGCACAGACGGCATCTCCTCCGAGCAGTACTTC	CASTDGISSEQYF
TRBJ2-3	TRBV28	-	TRBD2	TGTGCCAGCAGTTTCATGGGTCTAGCGGGGGGAGATACGCAGTATTTT	CASSFMGLAGGDTQYF
TRBJ2-5	TRBV5-1	-	TRBD2	TGCGCCAGCAGCTTGGCCGGGAGACGGGAGGTGACCCAGTACTTC	CASSLAGRREVTQYF
TRBJ1-2	TRBV7-2	-	TRBD1	TGTGCCAGCAGCTTAGCCGGACAGGCCTATGGCTACACCTTC	CASSLAGQAYGYTF
TRBJ2-5	TRBV11-2	-	-	TGTGCCAGCAGCTTGAGTAGTTTAGGAAAGCAGTACTTC	CASSLSSLGKQYF
TRBJ2-5	TRBV7-8	-	-	TGTGCCAGCAGCCCCCGAACGGCCAGGGGGGGAGAGACCCAGTACTTC	CASSPRTARGGETQYF
TRBJ2-3	TRBV7-6	-	-	TGTGCCAGCAGCTCAGCAGCCCCCGGGCTGTATTTT	CASSSAAPGLYF
TRBJ1-4	TRBV27	-	TRBD1	TGTGCCAGCACCCCGTGGAGGGGGCAAGGTGAAAAACTGTTTTTT	CASTPWRGQGEKLFF
TRBJ2-7	TRBV21-1	-	-	TGTGCCAGCAGCCTGACAGGGCCAACCTACAAGCAGTACTTC	CASSLTGPTYKQYF
TRBJ1-1	TRBV18	-	TRBD1	TGTGCCAGCTCACCCACCAAGGGACAGCTAAACACTGAAGCTTTCTTT	CASSPTKGQLNTEAFF
TRBJ2-5	TRBV28	-	-	TGTGCCAGCACCCGTGGCGGGGTCGAAGAGACCCAGTACTTC	CASTRGGVEETQYF
TRBJ2-5	TRBV7-9	many	-	TGTGCCAGCAGCTTAGACCGGGGGCAAGAGACCCAGTACTTC	CASSLDRGQETQYF
TRBJ2-5	TRBV5-1	few	-	TGCGCCAGCAGCATGGACGTCCAAGAGACCCAGTACTTC	CASSMDVQETQYF